This is a list of T cell receptor beta chains from one sample in a study of blood T cell repertoires in COVID-19. The protocol was immunoSEQ multiplex PCR, while the TCRdb copy is restricted to in-frame clones and leaves out a portion. The sample shows 100,000 to 150,000 clones, 85% of them seen only once. The material sequenced was peripheral blood. The receptors stem from a woman of 80 years or more with acute or convalescent COVID-19. The CDR3 runs from the conserved cysteine through the conserved F or W. A D gene is named only where the DNA matches it firmly. Not every row has a clone size; where given, it reads once, few, many or a size class.

j_call clone_size d_call v_call cdr3_nt cdr3_aa
TRBJ2-2 . TRBD2 TRBV28 TGTGCCAGCACCTCGGGGGGGAGTACCGGGGAGCTGTTTTTT CASTSGGSTGELFF
TRBJ2-5 . . TRBV9 TGTGCCAGCAGCGTAGGCTTAAGCGCCCGGGAGACCCAGTACTTC CASSVGLSARETQYF
TRBJ1-2 . . TRBV28 TGTGCCAGCAGTTCAGATGCAGGGGTCAACTATGGCTACACCTTC CASSSDAGVNYGYTF
TRBJ1-5 few TRBD1 TRBV28 TGTGCCAGCAGTCTGACAGGGGGCTCGGGACAGCCCCAGCATTTT CASSLTGGSGQPQHF
TRBJ1-3 . . TRBV18 TGTGCCAGCTCATCGAACAGGGAGGGCACCATATATTTT CASSSNREGTIYF
TRBJ1-1 . . TRBV5-1 TGCGCCAGCAGGCGAGAGGTCAACACTGAAGCTTTCTTT CASRREVNTEAFF
TRBJ1-2 once . TRBV7-3 TGTGCCAGCAGCTTCCTTTTCGGGATAGCGGACGGCTACACCTTC CASSFLFGIADGYTF
TRBJ1-2 . TRBD1 TRBV6-5 TGTGCCAGCAGGCAGGGGGCCTCTAACTATGGCTACACCTTC CASRQGASNYGYTF
TRBJ2-1 . . TRBV7-9 TGTGCCAGCAGCTTAGGCCCAGGGGGGTTGAGCAATGAGCAGTTCTTC CASSLGPGGLSNEQFF
TRBJ1-1 . TRBD1 TRBV7-2 TGTGCCAGCAGGTCTACAGGGGGCGTCACTGAAGCTTTCTTT CASRSTGGVTEAFF
TRBJ2-3 . . TRBV7-3 TGTGCCAGCAGCTTAACCCCGGGACTCACAGATACGCAGTATTTT CASSLTPGLTDTQYF
TRBJ2-5 . . TRBV5-5 TGTGCCAGCAGCTTGGCTGGAGGTGGGACCCAGTACTTC CASSLAGGGTQYF
TRBJ2-3 . . TRBV11-2 TGTGCCAGCAGCTTAGCCAGGGAAGATACGCAGTATTTT CASSLAREDTQYF
TRBJ2-5 . . TRBV3-1/TRBV3-2 TGTGCCAGCAGCCAACAACAGGGTCGAGAGACCCAGTACTTC CASSQQQGRETQYF
TRBJ1-2 . . TRBV18 TGTGCCAGCTCACCTTCACAGGCAAATCTGAACTATGGCTACACCTTC CASSPSQANLNYGYTF
TRBJ2-3 . . TRBV6-4 TGTGCCAGCAGTATCACAGGGACAGATACGCAGTATTTT CASSITGTDTQYF
TRBJ2-3 once . TRBV19 TGTGCCAGTACTTCTGGGGGGGCCCTCACAGATACGCAGTATTTT CASTSGGALTDTQYF
TRBJ1-1 few . TRBV13 TGTGCCAGCAGCTTAAGGGACATCCGAGTCGACACTGAAGCTTTCTTT CASSLRDIRVDTEAFF
TRBJ2-7 . TRBD1 TRBV7-9 TGTGCCAGCAGCTCCTCCGGGACAGGGAACGAGCAGTACTTC CASSSSGTGNEQYF
TRBJ2-3 . . TRBV4-1 TGCGCCAGCAGCCAAGAGGGGAGACAGGCGGATACGCAGTATTTT CASSQEGRQADTQYF
TRBJ1-2 . TRBD1 TRBV9 TGTGCCAGCAGGCCGGGGACAGATTACGATAACTATGGCTACACCTTC CASRPGTDYDNYGYTF
TRBJ1-1 . . TRBV19 TGTGCCAGTAGTTTCCAAGTACAGATGAACACTGAAGCTTTCTTT CASSFQVQMNTEAFF
TRBJ1-2 . . TRBV27 TGTGCCAGCAGTTTAAATCCACAGTATGGCTACACCTTC CASSLNPQYGYTF
TRBJ2-3 . TRBD1 TRBV10-2 TGCGCCACTGGACAGGGGTCAGATACGCAGTATTTT CATGQGSDTQYF
TRBJ1-6 few TRBD1 TRBV7-2 TGTGCCAGCAGCCGGACAGGGGGCGTCTATAATTCACCCCTCCACTTT CASSRTGGVYNSPLHF
TRBJ2-5 . . TRBV6-5 TGTGCCAGCAGTTTCTCTCTTTTGAGGAAGTACTTC CASSFSLLRKYF
TRBJ1-6 once TRBD1 TRBV11-2 TGTGCCAGCAGCCCAACAGGGGGGAATTCACCCCTCCACTTT CASSPTGGNSPLHF
TRBJ2-7 . TRBD1 TRBV24-1 TGTGCCACCAGTGATCAGACAGGGAATACATACGAGCAGTACTTC CATSDQTGNTYEQYF
TRBJ1-2 . . TRBV5-4 TGTGCCAGCCGTGTTAGCACTGAATCTAACTATGGCTACACCTTC CASRVSTESNYGYTF
TRBJ1-4 once . TRBV5-6 TGTGCCAGCAGCACGGGGGGGCGGGAAAAACTGTTTTTT CASSTGGREKLFF
TRBJ2-5 . . TRBV28 TGTGCCAGCAGTTTCTCAGGGGTAGAGACCCAGTACTTC CASSFSGVETQYF
TRBJ2-3 . . TRBV15 TGTGCCACCAGCAGAGTTACGGGGCGGGGTGATACGCAGTATTTT CATSRVTGRGDTQYF
TRBJ2-1 once . TRBV19 TGTGCCAGTAGTATTTATAGGAGCTCCTACAATGAGCAGTTCTTC CASSIYRSSYNEQFF
TRBJ2-1 once . TRBV28 TGTGCCAGCAGCCTAGACTACAATGAGCAGTTCTTC CASSLDYNEQFF
TRBJ1-1 . TRBD1 TRBV11-2 TGTGCCAGCAGACAGCTCCGAGTAAAGGGGGCGCCCGCTGAAGCTTTCTTT CASRQLRVKGAPAEAFF
TRBJ2-5 few TRBD2 TRBV6-5 TGTGCCAGCAGTTCAAGCGGGGGGGCGGGAGAGACCCAGTACTTC CASSSSGGAGETQYF
TRBJ1-5 . TRBD1 TRBV7-2 TGTGCCAGCAGCTTGCTGGGGACAGGGAGTCAGCCCCAGCATTTT CASSLLGTGSQPQHF
TRBJ2-1 . TRBD2 TRBV18 TGTGCCAGCTCACCACAAGGCTCTAGCGGGGGGGGTGAGCAGTTCTTC CASSPQGSSGGGEQFF
TRBJ1-3 . . TRBV2 TGTGCCAGCAGGGCCGACTCTGGAAACACCATATATTTT CASRADSGNTIYF
TRBJ2-2 . . TRBV5-1 TGCGCCAGCAGCTCAGGGACGAACACCGGGGAGCTGTTTTTT CASSSGTNTGELFF
TRBJ2-5 . TRBD1 TRBV19 TGTGCCACACACAGACAGGGATCGGCGGAGACCCAGTACTTC CATHRQGSAETQYF
TRBJ1-1 . . TRBV5-1 TGCGCCAGCAGCCCGTTGCAGGGGCAGAACACTGAAGCTTTCTTT CASSPLQGQNTEAFF
TRBJ2-1 . . TRBV12-3/TRBV12-4 TGTGCCAGCAGTTTAGGCAGGTACAATGAGCAGTTCTTC CASSLGRYNEQFF
TRBJ1-2 . . TRBV4-3 TGCGCCAGCAGCCAAGGTGGCTCCCCTGGCTACACCTTC CASSQGGSPGYTF
TRBJ1-2 once . TRBV6-5 TGTGCCAGCAGGCTGTTCGGGACAACTAACTATGGCTACACCTTC CASRLFGTTNYGYTF